This paragraph reports one T cell receptor (beta chain). The investigators amplified TCR beta CDR3 regions from RNA transcripts. During a first-round RT-PCR of the TCR CDR3, the HTBI primer set was used. TCRdb passed the multiplex PCR reads through MiXCR, listing each CDR3 protein once. The data contain some 620,000 distinct CDR3 sequences, around 15% of them singletons. The source of the sample is a study of T cells in Graves' hyperthyroidism and ophthalmopathy. The V gene's germline CDR1 is SGHKS and CDR2 YYEKEE (reference sequence). The CDR3 length is 14 residues. Trimming cost V 1 base and J 2 bases, with 10 bases left between them. PBMCs were collected from an approximately 9.5 ml volume of fresh peripheral blood.

The TCR originated in a woman aged 25 to 39 with Graves' hyperthyroidism. The source material was blood. J is TRBJ2-7 and V is TRBV5-5, with D possibly being TRBD1 or TRBD2 (5 bases each). The CDR3 loop reads CASSLMGTTYEQYF. CDR3 in DNA: TGTGCCAGCAGCTTGATGGGGACCACCTACGAGCAGTACTTC.